This T cell receptor beta chain was profiled in a study of regulatory T cells in long-lasting Graves disease. Ten or more counts support this clonotype. Its antigen is not known. Overall study results and limits: Exclusively peripheral blood, rather than thyroid tissue, was studied.

For TCR beta, libraries came from iRepertoire HTBI primers and Arm-PCR of CDR3 regions. A single record per CDR3 protein comes from TCRdb applying MiXCR to the multiplex PCR reads. The data show 400,000 to 500,000 distinct CDR3 sequences, about 15% seen once. Time point defined: newly diagnosed GD, antithyroid drugs for less than 3 months. Isolated PBMC RNA provided the starting material for the TCR library. The same sample was also studied in work on T cells in Graves' hyperthyroidism and ophthalmopathy. That publication notes: In the first-round RT-PCR of the TCR CDR3, the HTBI primer set was used.

The clonotype originates from a woman aged 25-40 years with Graves disease. The starting material was peripheral blood mononuclear cells (PBMCs), obtained at new diagnosis, from a patient treated with antithyroid drugs.

In DNA form, the CDR3 reads TGCAGTGCTAGAGGACTAGCGGGAGGTAACGCCTACAATGAGCAGTTCTTC. Translation: CSARGLAGGNAYNEQFF. V is TRBV20-1 and J is TRBJ2-1; TRBD2 aligns across 13 bases. Germline V gene lookup returns CDR1 DFQATT and CDR2 SNEGSKA (reference sequence). The CDR3 loop spans 17 amino acids. Trimming at V came to 1 base and at J to 2 bases, leaving 5 bases not matched to a gene.